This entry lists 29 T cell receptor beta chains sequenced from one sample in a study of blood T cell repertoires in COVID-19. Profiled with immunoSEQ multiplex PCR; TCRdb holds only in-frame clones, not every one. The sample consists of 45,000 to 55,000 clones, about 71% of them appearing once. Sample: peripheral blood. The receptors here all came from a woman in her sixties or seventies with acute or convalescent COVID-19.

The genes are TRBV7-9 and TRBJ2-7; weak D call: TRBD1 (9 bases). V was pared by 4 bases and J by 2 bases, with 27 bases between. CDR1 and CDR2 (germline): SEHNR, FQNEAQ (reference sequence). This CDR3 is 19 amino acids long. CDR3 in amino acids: CASSSSGQGFQRGTYEQYF. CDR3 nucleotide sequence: TGTGCCAGCAGCTCGTCGGGACAGGGTTTCCAGCGGGGGACCTACGAGCAGTACTTC.

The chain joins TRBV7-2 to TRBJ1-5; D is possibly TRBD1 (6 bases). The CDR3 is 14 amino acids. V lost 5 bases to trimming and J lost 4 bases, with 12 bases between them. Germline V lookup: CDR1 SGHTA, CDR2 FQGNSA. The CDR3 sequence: CASSVTGMNQPQHF. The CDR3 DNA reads TGTGCCAGCAGCGTAACAGGGATGAATCAGCCCCAGCATTTT.

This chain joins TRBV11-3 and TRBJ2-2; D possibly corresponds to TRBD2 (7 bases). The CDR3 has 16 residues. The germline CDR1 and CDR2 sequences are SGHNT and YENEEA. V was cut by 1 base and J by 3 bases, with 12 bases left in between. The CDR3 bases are TGTGCCAGCAGCTTAGCGGGGGGCAGCGACACCGGGGAGCTGTTTTTT. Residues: CASSLAGGSDTGELFF.

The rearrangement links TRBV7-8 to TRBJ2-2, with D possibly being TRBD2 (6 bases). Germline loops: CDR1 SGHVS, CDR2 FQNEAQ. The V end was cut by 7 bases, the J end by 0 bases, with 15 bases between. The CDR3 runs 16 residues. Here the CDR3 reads CASTSAAGPNTGELFF. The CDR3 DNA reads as TGTGCCAGCACCTCCGCGGCGGGACCGAACACCGGGGAGCTGTTTTTT.

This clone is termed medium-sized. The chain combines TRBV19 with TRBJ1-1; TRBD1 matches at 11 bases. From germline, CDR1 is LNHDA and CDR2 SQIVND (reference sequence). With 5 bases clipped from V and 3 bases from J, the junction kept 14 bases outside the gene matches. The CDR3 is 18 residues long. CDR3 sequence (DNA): TGTGCCAGTAGTCTAATCGCCGGGACAGGGGGTCGAGACACTGAAGCTTTCTTT. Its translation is CASSLIAGTGGRDTEAFF.

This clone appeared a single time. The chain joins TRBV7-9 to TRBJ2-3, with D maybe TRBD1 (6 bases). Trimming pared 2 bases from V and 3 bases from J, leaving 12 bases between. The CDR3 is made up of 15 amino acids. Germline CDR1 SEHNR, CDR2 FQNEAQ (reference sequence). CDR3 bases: TGTGCCAGCAGCTTAAGAGCCCAGGGGACAGATACGCAGTATTTT. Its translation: CASSLRAQGTDTQYF.

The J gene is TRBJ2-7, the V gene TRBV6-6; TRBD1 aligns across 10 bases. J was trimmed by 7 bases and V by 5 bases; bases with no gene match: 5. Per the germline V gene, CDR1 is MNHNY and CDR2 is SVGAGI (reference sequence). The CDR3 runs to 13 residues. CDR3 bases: TGTGCCAGCAGTCCCCGGACAGGGGGGGAGCAGTACTTC. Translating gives CASSPRTGGEQYF.

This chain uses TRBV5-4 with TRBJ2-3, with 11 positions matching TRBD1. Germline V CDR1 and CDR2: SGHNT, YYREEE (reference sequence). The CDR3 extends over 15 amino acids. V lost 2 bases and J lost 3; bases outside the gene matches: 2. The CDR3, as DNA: TGTGCCAGCAGCTTTGGGACAGGGGGGACAGATACGCAGTATTTT. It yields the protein CASSFGTGGTDTQYF.

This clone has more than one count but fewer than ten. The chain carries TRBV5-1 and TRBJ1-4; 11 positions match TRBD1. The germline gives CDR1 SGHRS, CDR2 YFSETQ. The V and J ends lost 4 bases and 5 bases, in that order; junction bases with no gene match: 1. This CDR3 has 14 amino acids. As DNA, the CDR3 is TGCGCCAGCAGCCGGGACAGGGGGAATGAAAAACTGTTTTTT. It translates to CASSRDRGNEKLFF.

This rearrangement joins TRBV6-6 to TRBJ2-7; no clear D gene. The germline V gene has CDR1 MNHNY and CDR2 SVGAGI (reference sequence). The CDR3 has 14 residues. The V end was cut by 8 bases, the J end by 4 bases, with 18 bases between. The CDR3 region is CASRPGDLQYEQYF. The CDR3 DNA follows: TGTGCCAGCCGTCCAGGCGATTTGCAATACGAGCAGTACTTC.

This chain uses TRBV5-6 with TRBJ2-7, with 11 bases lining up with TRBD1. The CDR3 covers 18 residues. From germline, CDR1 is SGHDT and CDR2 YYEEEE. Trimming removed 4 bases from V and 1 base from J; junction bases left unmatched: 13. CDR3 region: CASSPAPGQGVASYEQYF. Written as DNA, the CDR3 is TGTGCCAGCAGCCCAGCGCCGGGACAGGGGGTAGCTTCCTACGAGCAGTACTTC. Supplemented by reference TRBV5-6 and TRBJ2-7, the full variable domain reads DAGVTQSPTHLIKTRGQQVTLRCSPKSGHDTVSWYQQALGQGPQFIFQYYEEEERQRGNFPDRFSGHQFPNYSSELNVNALLLGDSALYLCASSPAPGQGVASYEQYFGPGTRLTVT.

The CDR3 spells CAPSRGGSRSPLHF. The CDR3 nucleotides read TGTGCCCCCTCTCGGGGGGGATCCAGATCACCCCTCCACTTT. The chain has TRBV15 and TRBJ1-6; maybe TRBD1 (5 bases). Germline CDR1 LNHNV, CDR2 YYDKDF (reference sequence). Between the trimmed V and J ends, which lost 11 bases and 10 bases, there was a span of 21 bases. The CDR3 length is 14 residues.

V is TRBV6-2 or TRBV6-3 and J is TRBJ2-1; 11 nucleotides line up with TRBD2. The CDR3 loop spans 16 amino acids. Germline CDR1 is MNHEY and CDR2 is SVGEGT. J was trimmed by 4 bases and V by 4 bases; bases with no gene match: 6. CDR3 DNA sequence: TGTGCCAGCAGTTCCCCGGGACTAGCGGTATACAATGAGCAGTTCTTC. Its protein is CASSSPGLAVYNEQFF.

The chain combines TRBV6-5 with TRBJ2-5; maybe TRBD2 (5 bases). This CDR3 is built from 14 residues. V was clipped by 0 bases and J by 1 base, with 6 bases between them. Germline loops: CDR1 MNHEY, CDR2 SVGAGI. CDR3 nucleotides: TGTGCCAGCAGTTACTCGAGGGCCCAAGAGACCCAGTACTTC. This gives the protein CASSYSRAQETQYF.

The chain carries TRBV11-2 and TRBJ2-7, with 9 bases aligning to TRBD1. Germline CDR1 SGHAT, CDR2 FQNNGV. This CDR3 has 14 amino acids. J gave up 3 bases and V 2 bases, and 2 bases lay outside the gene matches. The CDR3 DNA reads TGTGCCAGCAGCTTAACAGGGGGCAACTACGAGCAGTACTTC. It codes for CASSLTGGNYEQYF.

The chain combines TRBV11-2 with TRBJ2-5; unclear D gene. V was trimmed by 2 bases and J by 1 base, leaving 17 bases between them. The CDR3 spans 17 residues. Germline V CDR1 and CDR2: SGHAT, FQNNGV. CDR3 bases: TGTGCCAGCAGCTTAAATGGTGGCGGCCTTAGCCAAGAGACCCAGTACTTC. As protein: CASSLNGGGLSQETQYF.

Written as DNA, the CDR3 is TGTGCCAGCAGAACCGGGACAGGGAACCTTGAAGCTTTCTTT. Amino acid sequence: CASRTGTGNLEAFF. The chain uses TRBV6-5 and TRBJ1-1; the match to TRBD1 covers 9 bases. With 6 bases clipped from V and 7 bases from J, the junction kept 9 bases outside the gene matches. Germline CDR1 is MNHEY and CDR2 is SVGAGI. The CDR3 contains 14 residues.

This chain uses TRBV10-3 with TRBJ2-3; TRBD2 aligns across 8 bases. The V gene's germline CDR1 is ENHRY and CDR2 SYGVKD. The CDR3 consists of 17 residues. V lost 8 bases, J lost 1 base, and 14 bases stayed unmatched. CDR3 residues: CAISLSPAGARTDTQYF. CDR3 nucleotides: TGTGCCATCTCCCTCTCACCAGCGGGGGCCCGCACAGATACGCAGTATTTT.

In DNA form, the CDR3 reads TGTGCCAGCACCCAAGACAGGGATCATGGCTACACCTTC. Residues: CASTQDRDHGYTF. The chain employs TRBV5-4 and TRBJ1-2, with TRBD1 matching 7 bases. Trimming at V came to 6 bases and at J to 6 bases, leaving 8 bases not matched to a gene. Germline CDR1 and CDR2: SGHNT and YYREEE (reference sequence). The CDR3 runs 13 residues.

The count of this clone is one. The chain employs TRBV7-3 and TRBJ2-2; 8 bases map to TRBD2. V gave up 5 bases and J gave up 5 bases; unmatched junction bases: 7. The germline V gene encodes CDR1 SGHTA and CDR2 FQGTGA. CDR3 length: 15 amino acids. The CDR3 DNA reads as TGTGCCAGCAGCCCCGGGGGGGGCCAGACCGGGGAGCTGTTTTTT. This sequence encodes CASSPGGGQTGELFF.

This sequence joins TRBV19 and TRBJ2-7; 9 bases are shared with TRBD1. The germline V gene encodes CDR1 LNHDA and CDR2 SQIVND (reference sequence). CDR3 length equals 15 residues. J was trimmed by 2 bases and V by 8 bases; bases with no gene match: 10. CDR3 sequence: CASGTPGQGTYEQYF. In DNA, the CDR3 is TGTGCCAGTGGAACTCCGGGACAGGGTACCTACGAGCAGTACTTC. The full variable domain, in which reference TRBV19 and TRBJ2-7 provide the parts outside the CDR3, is DGGITQSPKYLFRKEGQNVTLSCEQNLNHDAMYWYRQDPGQGLRLIYYSQIVNDFQKGDIAEGYSVSREKKESFPLTVTSAQKNPTAFYLCASGTPGQGTYEQYFGPGTRLTVT.

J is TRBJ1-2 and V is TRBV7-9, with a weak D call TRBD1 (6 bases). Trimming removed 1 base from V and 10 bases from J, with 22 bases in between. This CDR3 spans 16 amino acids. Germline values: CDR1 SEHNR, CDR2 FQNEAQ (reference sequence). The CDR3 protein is CASSLEPLTGAGSYTF. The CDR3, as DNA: TGTGCCAGCAGCTTAGAACCCCTGACAGGTGCCGGGTCCTACACCTTC.

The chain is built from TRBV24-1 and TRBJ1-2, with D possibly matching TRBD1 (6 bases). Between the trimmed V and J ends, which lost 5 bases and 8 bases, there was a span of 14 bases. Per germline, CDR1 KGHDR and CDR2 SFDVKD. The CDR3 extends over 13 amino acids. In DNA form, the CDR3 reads TGTGCCACCAGTGTGGCGGGGGCGCAGGGCTACACCTTC. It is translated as CATSVAGAQGYTF.

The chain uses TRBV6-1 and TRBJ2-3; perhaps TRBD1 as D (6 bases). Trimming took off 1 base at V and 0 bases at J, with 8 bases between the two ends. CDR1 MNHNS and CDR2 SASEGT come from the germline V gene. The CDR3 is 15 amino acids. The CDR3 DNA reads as TGTGCCAGCAGTGAAGATCAGGGGAGCACAGATACGCAGTATTTT. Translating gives CASSEDQGSTDTQYF.

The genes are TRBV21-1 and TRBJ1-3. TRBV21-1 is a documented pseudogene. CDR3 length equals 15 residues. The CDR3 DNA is TGTGCCAGCAGCAAAGCGGACTATAAGGGAAACACCATATATTTT. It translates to CASSKADYKGNTIYF.

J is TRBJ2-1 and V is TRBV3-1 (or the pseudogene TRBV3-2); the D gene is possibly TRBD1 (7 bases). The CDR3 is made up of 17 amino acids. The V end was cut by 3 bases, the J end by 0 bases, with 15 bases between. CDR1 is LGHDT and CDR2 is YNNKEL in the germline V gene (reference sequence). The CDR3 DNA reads TGTGCCAGCAGCCACAGAGGGCGGGACAGCTCCTACAATGAGCAGTTCTTC. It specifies CASSHRGRDSSYNEQFF.

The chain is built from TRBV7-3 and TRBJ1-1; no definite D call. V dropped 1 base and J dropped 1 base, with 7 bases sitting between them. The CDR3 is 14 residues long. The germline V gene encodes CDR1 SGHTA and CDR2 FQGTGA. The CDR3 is CASSLNPRNTEAFF. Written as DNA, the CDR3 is TGTGCCAGCAGCTTAAATCCCCGGAACACTGAAGCTTTCTTT.

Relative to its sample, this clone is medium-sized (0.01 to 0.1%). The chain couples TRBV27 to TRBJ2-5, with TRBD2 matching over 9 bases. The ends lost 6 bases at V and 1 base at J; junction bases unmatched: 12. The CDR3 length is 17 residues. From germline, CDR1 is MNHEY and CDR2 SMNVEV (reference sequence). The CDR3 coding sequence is TGTGCCAGCAGCCGCAACTCCCCAGCGGGAGGCCAAGAGACCCAGTACTTC. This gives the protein CASSRNSPAGGQETQYF.

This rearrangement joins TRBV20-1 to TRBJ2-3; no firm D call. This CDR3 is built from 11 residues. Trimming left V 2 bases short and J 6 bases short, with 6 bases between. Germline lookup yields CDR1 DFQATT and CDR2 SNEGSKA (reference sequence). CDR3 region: CSARLSDTQYF. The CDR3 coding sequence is TGCAGTGCTAGATTATCGGATACGCAGTATTTT.